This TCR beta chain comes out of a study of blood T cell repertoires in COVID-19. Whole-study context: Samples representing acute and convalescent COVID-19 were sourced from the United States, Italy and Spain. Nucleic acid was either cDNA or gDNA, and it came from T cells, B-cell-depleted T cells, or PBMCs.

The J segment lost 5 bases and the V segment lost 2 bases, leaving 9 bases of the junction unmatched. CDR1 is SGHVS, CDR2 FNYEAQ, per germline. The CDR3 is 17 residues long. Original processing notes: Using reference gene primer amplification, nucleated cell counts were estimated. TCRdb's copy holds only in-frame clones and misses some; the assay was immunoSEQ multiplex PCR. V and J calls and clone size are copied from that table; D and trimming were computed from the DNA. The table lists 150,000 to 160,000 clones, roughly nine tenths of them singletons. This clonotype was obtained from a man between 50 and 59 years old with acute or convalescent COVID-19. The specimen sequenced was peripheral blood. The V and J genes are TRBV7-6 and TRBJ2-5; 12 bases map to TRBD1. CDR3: CASSLLPGQGARETQYF. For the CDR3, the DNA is TGTGCCAGCAGCTTACTTCCGGGACAGGGGGCACGGGAGACCCAGTACTTC.